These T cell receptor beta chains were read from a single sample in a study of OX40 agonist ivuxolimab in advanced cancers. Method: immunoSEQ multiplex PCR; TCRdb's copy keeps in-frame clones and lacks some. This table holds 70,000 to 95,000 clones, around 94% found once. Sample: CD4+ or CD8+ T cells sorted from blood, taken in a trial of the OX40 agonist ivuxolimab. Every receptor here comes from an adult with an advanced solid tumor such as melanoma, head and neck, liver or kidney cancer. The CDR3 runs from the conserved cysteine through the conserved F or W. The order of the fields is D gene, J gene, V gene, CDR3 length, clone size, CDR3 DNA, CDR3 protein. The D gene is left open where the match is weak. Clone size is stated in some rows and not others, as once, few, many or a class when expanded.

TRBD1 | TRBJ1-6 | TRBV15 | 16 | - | TGTGCCACCAGCAGAGTCCCAGGGGGACCAAATTCACCCCTCCACTTT | CATSRVPGGPNSPLHF
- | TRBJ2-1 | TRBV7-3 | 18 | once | TGTGCCAGCAGCCCAAACGCAGGGGCGGGCTACCTCTACAATGAGCAGTTCTTC | CASSPNAGAGYLYNEQFF
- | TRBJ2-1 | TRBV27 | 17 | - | TGTGCCAGCAGTTTATCTCCCTTGGTTAGGGGGGCCAATGAGCAGTTCTTC | CASSLSPLVRGANEQFF
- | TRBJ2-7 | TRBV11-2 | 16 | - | TGTGCCAGCAGCTTGGCCGAGGGACTTATCTCCTACGAGCAGTACTTC | CASSLAEGLISYEQYF
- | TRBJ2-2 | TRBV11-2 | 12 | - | TGTGCCAGCAGCCTACTAGCCGGGGAGCTGTTTTTT | CASSLLAGELFF
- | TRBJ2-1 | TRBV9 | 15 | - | TGTGCCAGCAGCGTAGTTTCTAGCTCCTACAATGAGCAGTTCTTC | CASSVVSSSYNEQFF
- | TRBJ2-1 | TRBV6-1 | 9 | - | TGTGCCAGCAGCAGGGAGCAGTTCTTC | CASSREQFF
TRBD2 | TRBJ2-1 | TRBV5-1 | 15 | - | TGCGCCAGCAGCCCCCGAGCGGGAGGGGACAATGAGCAGTTCTTC | CASSPRAGGDNEQFF
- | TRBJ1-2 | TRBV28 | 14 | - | TGTGCCAGCAGTTTAGGAGGGACGGCCTATGGCTACACCTTC | CASSLGGTAYGYTF
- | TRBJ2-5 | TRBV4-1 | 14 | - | TGCGCCAGCAGCCTAGCGGCGTTCGAGGAGACCCAGTACTTC | CASSLAAFEETQYF
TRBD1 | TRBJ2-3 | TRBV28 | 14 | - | TGTGCCAGCAGTATCGGACAGGGCACAGATACGCAGTATTTT | CASSIGQGTDTQYF
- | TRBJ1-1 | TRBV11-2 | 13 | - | TGTGCCAGCAGCTTGAGGGGGGGGACTGAAGCTTTCTTT | CASSLRGGTEAFF
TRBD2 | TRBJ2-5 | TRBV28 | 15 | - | TGTGCCAGCAGTTTAGGGTCTAGCGGGCAAGAGACCCAGTACTTC | CASSLGSSGQETQYF
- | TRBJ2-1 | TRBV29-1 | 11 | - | TGCACCTTAACCGAAGGTAATGAGCAGTTCTTC | CTLTEGNEQFF
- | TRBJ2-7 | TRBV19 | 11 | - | TGTGCCAGTACGAACGGCTACGAGCAGTACTTC | CASTNGYEQYF
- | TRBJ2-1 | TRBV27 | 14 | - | TGTGCCAGCAGTTTGGGGGGGCCGTACAATGAGCAGTTCTTC | CASSLGGPYNEQFF
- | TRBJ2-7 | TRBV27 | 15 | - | TGTGCCAGCAGTTTCGGGGGGCGGGTCTCCTACGAGCAGTACTTC | CASSFGGRVSYEQYF
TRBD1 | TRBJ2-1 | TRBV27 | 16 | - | TGTGCCAGCAGTCGGGGGACAGGGAGCTCCTACAATGAGCAGTTCTTC | CASSRGTGSSYNEQFF
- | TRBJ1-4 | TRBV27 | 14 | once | TGTGCCAGCAGTTTCGGGACGCAAGGGGAAAAACTGTTTTTT | CASSFGTQGEKLFF
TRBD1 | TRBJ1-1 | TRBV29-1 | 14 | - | TGCAGCGTTGACACAGGGGGAAAGATCACTGAAGCTTTCTTT | CSVDTGGKITEAFF
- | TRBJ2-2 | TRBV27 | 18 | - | TGTGCCGATCCCCTACGATCACAGGGAGGAAGCGACACCGGGGAGCTGTTTTTT | CADPLRSQGGSDTGELFF
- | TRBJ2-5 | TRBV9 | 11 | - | TGTGCCAGCAGCGTAGACGAGACCCAGTACTTC | CASSVDETQYF
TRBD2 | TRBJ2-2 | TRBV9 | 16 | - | TGTGCCAGCAGCTTGGGACTAGCGGGAGTGAACGGGGAGCTGTTTTTT | CASSLGLAGVNGELFF
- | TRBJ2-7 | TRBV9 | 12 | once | TGTGCCAGCAGCGTAGCCTCGGACGAGCAGTACTTC | CASSVASDEQYF
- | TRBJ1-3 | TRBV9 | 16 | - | TGTGCCAGCAGCGTAGATGGGGACTCGTTGGGAAACACCATATATTTT | CASSVDGDSLGNTIYF
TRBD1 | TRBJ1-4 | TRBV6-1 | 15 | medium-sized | TGTGCCAGCAGTGAAAATGACAGGGTTAATGAAAAACTGTTTTTT | CASSENDRVNEKLFF
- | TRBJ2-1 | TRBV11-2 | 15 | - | TGTGCCAGCAGCCTGCTTAGTAGCTCCTACAATGAGCAGTTCTTC | CASSLLSSSYNEQFF
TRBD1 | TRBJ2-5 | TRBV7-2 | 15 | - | TGTGCCAGCAGCTTAACGGCGGGACAGGGAGAGACCCAGTACTTC | CASSLTAGQGETQYF
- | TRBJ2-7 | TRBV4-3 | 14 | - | TGCGCCAGCAGCCTAGGGACTCCAGCCTACGAGCAGTACTTC | CASSLGTPAYEQYF
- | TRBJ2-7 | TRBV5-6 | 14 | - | TGTGCCAGCAGCTTTTTCACGAGCTCCTACGAGCAGTACTTC | CASSFFTSSYEQYF
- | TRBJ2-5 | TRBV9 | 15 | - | TGTGCCAGCAGCGTAGGAGGGGGGATACAAGAGACCCAGTACTTC | CASSVGGGIQETQYF
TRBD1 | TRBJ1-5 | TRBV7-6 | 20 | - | TGTGCCAGCAGCTTCATAATTGGGACAGACCTTAAATTAGTGGATCAGCCCCAGCATTTT | CASSFIIGTDLKLVDQPQHF
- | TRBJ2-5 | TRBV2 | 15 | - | TGTGCCAGCAGCGACCGGCGGGTAGGGCAAGAGACCCAGTACTTC | CASSDRRVGQETQYF
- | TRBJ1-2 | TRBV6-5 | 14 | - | TGTGCCAGCAGTTACTCAGCGGAATCATGTGGCTACACCTTC | CASSYSAESCGYTF
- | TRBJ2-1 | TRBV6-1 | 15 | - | TGTGCCAGCAGTGGGCCCCACACCACCTACAATGAGCAGTTCTTC | CASSGPHTTYNEQFF
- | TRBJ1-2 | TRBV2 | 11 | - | TGTGCCAGCAGTGGATCGACAGGCTACACCTTC | CASSGSTGYTF
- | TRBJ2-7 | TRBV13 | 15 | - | TGTGCCAGCAGCTTAGGGTCCTACGCCACCTACGAGCAGTACTTC | CASSLGSYATYEQYF
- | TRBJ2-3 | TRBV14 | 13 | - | TGTGCCAGCAGCCACTTCCCCACAGATACGCAGTATTTT | CASSHFPTDTQYF
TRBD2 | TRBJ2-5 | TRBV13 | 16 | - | TGTGCCAGCAGCTTAAGTTGGACTAGCGGGGAAGAGACCCAGTACTTC | CASSLSWTSGEETQYF
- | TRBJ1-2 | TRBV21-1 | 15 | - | TGTGCCAGCAGCAAAGGACAGGGGGTTAACTATGGCTACACCTTC | CASSKGQGVNYGYTF
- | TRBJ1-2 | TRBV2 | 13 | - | TGTGCCAGCAATGGGGCGTCGAACTATGGCTACACCTTC | CASNGASNYGYTF
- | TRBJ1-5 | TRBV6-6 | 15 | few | TGTGCCAGCAGTTACAAGACAGGAGGGGATCAGCCCCAGCATTTT | CASSYKTGGDQPQHF
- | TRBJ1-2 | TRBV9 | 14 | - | TGTGCCAGCAGCGTTGGGGGGTCTCGGTATGGCTACACCTTC | CASSVGGSRYGYTF
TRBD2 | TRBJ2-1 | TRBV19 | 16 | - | TGTGCCAGTAGTATAGACTTAGCGGGAGTTACTAATGAGCAGTTCTTC | CASSIDLAGVTNEQFF
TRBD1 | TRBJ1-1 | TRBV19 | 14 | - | TGTGCCAGTACGTGGGACAGCTCGAACACTGAAGCTTTCTTT | CASTWDSSNTEAFF
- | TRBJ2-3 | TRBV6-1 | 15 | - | TGTGCCAGCAGAAGGACTGACCCTAGCACAGATACGCAGTATTTT | CASRRTDPSTDTQYF
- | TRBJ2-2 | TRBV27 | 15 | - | TGTGCCAGCAGTCAAGGGACGGAGCCCACCGGGGAGCTGTTTTTT | CASSQGTEPTGELFF
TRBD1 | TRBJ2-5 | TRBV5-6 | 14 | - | TGTGCCAGCAGCTTGGAAGGGGGCCGAGAGACCCAGTACTTC | CASSLEGGRETQYF
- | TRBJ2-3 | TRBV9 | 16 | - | TGTGCCAGCAGCGTAACCAGCCGACCCGTCACAGATACGCAGTATTTT | CASSVTSRPVTDTQYF
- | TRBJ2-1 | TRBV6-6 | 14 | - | TGTGCCAGCAGTCATGGACGGGGGACTTGGGAGCAGTTCTTC | CASSHGRGTWEQFF
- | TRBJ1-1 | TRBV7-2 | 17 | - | TGTGCCAGCAGCTTAGGCGTCAGGGTGATAGAGGACACTGAAGCTTTCTTT | CASSLGVRVIEDTEAFF
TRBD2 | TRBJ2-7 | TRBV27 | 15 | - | TGTGCCAGCAGTTTGAGGGGGACTAGTAACTACGAGCAGTACTTC | CASSLRGTSNYEQYF
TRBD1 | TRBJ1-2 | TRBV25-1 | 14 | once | TGTGCCAGCAGTGGGGGGACAGCGGCCTATGGCTACACCTTC | CASSGGTAAYGYTF
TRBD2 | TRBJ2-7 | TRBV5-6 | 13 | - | TGTGCCAGCAGCCCGGGGGGATCCTACGAGCAGTACTTC | CASSPGGSYEQYF
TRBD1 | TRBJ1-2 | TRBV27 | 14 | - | TGTGCCAGCAGTCCCCCGGACAGGGCCTATGGCTACACCTTC | CASSPPDRAYGYTF
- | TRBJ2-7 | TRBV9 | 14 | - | TGTGCCAGCAGCGTAGCTACGGCAGGGCGCGAGCAGTACTTC | CASSVATAGREQYF
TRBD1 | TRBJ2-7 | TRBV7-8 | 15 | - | TGTGCCAGCAGTCCCCCGAGGGGGCGTTTGTACGAGCAGTACTTC | CASSPPRGRLYEQYF
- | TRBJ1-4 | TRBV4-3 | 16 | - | TGCGCCAGCAGCCAAGTGGCCGAGGGGTATAATGAAAAACTGTTTTTT | CASSQVAEGYNEKLFF
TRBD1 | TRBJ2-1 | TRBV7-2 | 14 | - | TGTGCCAGCAGCCGGATCGGGACAGTCAATGAGCAGTTCTTC | CASSRIGTVNEQFF
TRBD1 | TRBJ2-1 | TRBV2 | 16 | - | TGTGCCAGCAGTTCGACCGGGACAGGTTTAGGCAATGAGCAGTTCTTC | CASSSTGTGLGNEQFF